Each of the 10 T cell receptor beta chains below was sequenced from the same sample in a study of shared T cell receptors in the human thymus. Sequencing used immunoSEQ multiplex PCR; TCRdb keeps in-frame clones, though not all of them. This sample has hundreds of thousands of clones; 70% to 90% occur once, and the top ten carry around 0.0099%. The same specimen was also included in a second study, on human thymus T cells.

Sequences were obtained from thymocytes. These receptors all come from a girl under three years old with a congenital heart defect.

The chain recombines TRBV5-1 with TRBJ1-1; TRBD1 might be the D (5 bases). The V gene lost 4 bases and the J gene lost 1 base, with 14 bases spanning the gap. The CDR3 totals 15 residues. Germline V lookup: CDR1 SGHRS, CDR2 YFSETQ. CDR3 sequence reads: CASSHSAQANTEAFF. The CDR3 coding sequence is TGCGCCAGCAGCCATAGTGCACAGGCGAACACTGAAGCTTTCTTT.

This chain joins TRBV5-6 and TRBJ1-6; D call uncertain. Germline V gene data show CDR1 as SGHDT and CDR2 as YYEEEE. V lost 1 base and J lost 7, with 21 bases in between. The CDR3 runs 18 residues. The chain's CDR3 is CASSLFMRPEPRNSPLHF. The CDR3 region has the DNA TGTGCCAGCAGCTTGTTTATGAGGCCAGAACCGAGGAATTCACCCCTCCACTTT.

Of note for this clone: The same CDR3 also results from other DNA sequences found in this sample. The chain is built from TRBV9 and TRBJ2-7; 7 bases map to TRBD1. Trimming took 3 bases from V and 1 from J; bases not matched to a gene: 4. The germline gives CDR1 SGDLS, CDR2 YYNGEE. The CDR3 spans 14 residues. CDR3 sequence (DNA): TGTGCCAGCAGCGCCAGACAGGGTTCCTACGAGCAGTACTTC. Its translation: CASSARQGSYEQYF.

This sequence joins TRBV7-4 and TRBJ1-2; 7 bases match TRBD1. After removal of 1 base from V and 6 bases from J, the junction contained 5 bases not matched to a gene. The CDR3 runs to 14 residues. The germline V gene encodes CDR1 SGHVT and CDR2 SQSDAQ. Here the CDR3 DNA reads TGTGCCAGCAGCTTAGGACAGGGCGGAGATGGCTACACCTTC. Protein product: CASSLGQGGDGYTF. Combining the CDR3 with reference TRBV7-4 and TRBJ1-2 gives the whole variable domain GAGVSQSPRYKVAKRGRDVALRCDSISGHVTLYWYRQTLGQGSEVLTYSQSDAQRDKSGRPSGRFSAERPERSVSTLKIQRTEQGDSAVYLCASSLGQGGDGYTFGSGTRLTVV.

The V and J genes are TRBV5-1 and TRBJ2-7; D possibly corresponds to TRBD1 (6 bases). V was trimmed by 0 bases and J by 5 bases, leaving 12 bases between them. CDR3 length: 14 residues. The germline V gene has CDR1 SGHRS and CDR2 YFSETQ. CDR3 coding DNA: TGCGCCAGCAGCTTGGCTCAGGGGATCCACGAGCAGTACTTC. Amino acids: CASSLAQGIHEQYF.

This rearrangement joins TRBV15 to TRBJ1-2; 7 positions match TRBD1. The CDR3 spans 16 residues. The V segment lost 5 bases and the J segment 4 bases; nucleotides outside the gene matches: 13. The germline V gene encodes CDR1 LNHNV and CDR2 YYDKDF (reference sequence). CDR3 in amino acids: CATSSQIQTGLYGYTF. CDR3 coding DNA: TGTGCCACCAGCTCGCAAATTCAGACAGGGCTCTATGGCTACACCTTC.

This chain uses TRBV27 with TRBJ1-4; D call uncertain. Germline lookup yields CDR1 MNHEY and CDR2 SMNVEV (reference sequence). The CDR3 loop spans 14 amino acids. Trimming cost V 3 bases and J 5 bases, with 10 bases left between them. The CDR3 region is CASSFGVFNEKLFF. In DNA form, the CDR3 reads TGTGCCAGCAGTTTCGGGGTGTTCAATGAAAAACTGTTTTTT.

This chain links TRBV10-1 with TRBJ2-5; D is ambiguous. The germline V gene encodes CDR1 WNHNN and CDR2 SYGVQD (reference sequence). Trimming left V 3 bases short and J 5 bases short, with 13 bases between. The CDR3 extends over 14 amino acids. In DNA, the CDR3 is TGCGCCAGCAGTGATCCAGGTCCAGTGGAGACCCAGTACTTC. The encoded protein is CASSDPGPVETQYF.

The rearrangement links TRBV4-1 to TRBJ1-1; D is uncertain. This CDR3 has 15 amino acids. Trimming shortened V by 0 bases and J by 4 bases, and 12 bases separated the two germline ends. Per germline, CDR1 MGHRA and CDR2 YSYEKL. CDR3 nucleotides: TGCGCCAGCAGCCAAGAGCACCGGGAGACCACTGAAGCTTTCTTT. It codes for CASSQEHRETTEAFF.

The V call is TRBV19, the J call TRBJ1-5; 7 positions match TRBD1. Trimming at V came to 0 bases and at J to 5 bases, leaving 7 bases not matched to a gene. The CDR3 runs 16 residues. CDR1 and CDR2 from the germline V gene are LNHDA and SQIVND (reference sequence). The CDR3 DNA reads as TGTGCCAGTAGTATAGATCTAGGGGGCGGGCATCAGCCCCAGCATTTT. This sequence encodes CASSIDLGGGHQPQHF.